One sample yielded the 28 T cell receptor beta chains listed below, sequenced in a study of blood T cell repertoires in COVID-19. Sequencing used immunoSEQ multiplex PCR; TCRdb keeps in-frame clones, though not all of them. The table has around 110,000 clones, over 75% seen once. What was sequenced was peripheral blood. The origin of the receptors is a human donor with active COVID-19. The donor label of this sample is uncertain.

In its sample, this clone was seen once. The V call is TRBV4-1, the J call TRBJ2-5; a possible D gene is TRBD2 (5 bases). Trimming took 0 bases from V and 5 from J, leaving 19 bases between them. CDR3 length: 17 residues. Germline assignment: CDR1 MGHRA and CDR2 YSYEKL. The CDR3 DNA is TGCGCCAGCAGCCAAGATCCGGGAACCGGGATTTCGGAGACCCAGTACTTC. Translation gives CASSQDPGTGISETQYF.

The rearrangement joins TRBV6-1 to TRBJ1-6, with 9 bases fitting TRBD1. The CDR3 extends over 15 amino acids. CDR1 is MNHNS and CDR2 is SASEGT in the germline V gene. V lost 1 base and J lost 8; bases outside the gene matches: 3. The CDR3 sequence: CASSEVGTGHSPLHF. The CDR3 nucleotides are TGTGCCAGCAGTGAAGTAGGGACAGGGCATTCACCCCTCCACTTT.

This clone was observed a few times. The chain couples TRBV2 to TRBJ1-2; no firm D call. CDR3 length: 11 residues. Looked up from germline, CDR1 is SNHLY and CDR2 is FYNNEI. V gave up 4 bases and J gave up 8 bases, with 8 bases separating them. The CDR3 reads CASSGNEGYTF. The DNA for the CDR3 is TGTGCCAGCAGTGGTAACGAGGGCTACACCTTC. Full variable domain (missing parts from reference TRBV2 and TRBJ1-2): EPEVTQTPSHQVTQMGQEVILRCVPISNHLYFYWYRQILGQKVEFLVSFYNNEISEKSEIFDDQFSVERPDGSNFTLKIRSTKLEDSAMYFCASSGNEGYTFGSGTRLTVV.

The sample holds one count of this clone. The chain uses TRBV13 and TRBJ2-7; the D gene is possibly TRBD2 (5 bases). Germline V gene sequence: CDR1 PRHDT, CDR2 FYEKMQ (reference sequence). This CDR3 spans 13 amino acids. V dropped 5 bases and J dropped 0 bases, with 8 bases sitting between them. The CDR3 here is CASSRRDSYEQYF. CDR3 coding DNA: TGTGCCAGCAGCCGCCGGGACTCCTACGAGCAGTACTTC.

This chain uses TRBV11-1 with TRBJ2-7, with D possibly being TRBD1 (6 bases). The CDR3 totals 13 residues. V was cut by 4 bases and J by 6 bases, with 13 bases left in between. Germline CDR1 reads SGHAT; CDR2 reads FQDESV (reference sequence). The CDR3, as DNA: TGTGCCAGCAGCTCTATTACAGGGAGCGAGCAGTACTTC. Translation gives CASSSITGSEQYF.

The CDR3 nucleotides read TGTGCCAGTAGTCCGGGGAGAGTAAGCAATCAGCCCCAGCATTTT. It is translated as CASSPGRVSNQPQHF. The genes are TRBV19 and TRBJ1-5; D is ambiguous. V lost 5 bases, J lost 1 base, and 12 bases lay in between. CDR3 length: 15 amino acids. The germline CDR1 and CDR2 sequences are LNHDA and SQIVND (reference sequence).

The chain couples TRBV5-1 to TRBJ2-7; D is possibly TRBD2 (6 bases). This CDR3 comprises 14 residues. The germline CDR1 and CDR2 sequences are SGHRS and YFSETQ. V lost 0 bases and J lost 3, with 10 bases in between. The CDR3 reads CASSLGSGSYEQYF. The CDR3 DNA sequence: TGCGCCAGCAGCTTGGGGTCCGGGAGCTACGAGCAGTACTTC.

The V and J genes are TRBV7-6 and TRBJ2-2; TRBD1 matches at 8 bases. J was trimmed by 3 bases and V by 4 bases; bases with no gene match: 7. This CDR3 contains 16 residues. CDR1 is SGHVS, CDR2 FNYEAQ, per germline. CDR3 coding DNA: TGTGCCAGCAGCTCCTTCCAGGGGGCGGACACCGGGGAGCTGTTTTTT. It translates to CASSSFQGADTGELFF.

The rearrangement links TRBV7-2 to TRBJ2-5; 7 positions match TRBD2. Germline values: CDR1 SGHTA, CDR2 FQGNSA. The V segment lost 1 base and the J segment 5 bases; nucleotides outside the gene matches: 10. The CDR3 length is 16 residues. The CDR3 loop reads CASSLVGGGVSETQYF. CDR3 DNA sequence: TGTGCCAGCAGCTTAGTTGGGGGGGGTGTGAGTGAGACCCAGTACTTC.

The chain joins TRBV2 to TRBJ1-5; TRBD1 is a possible D gene (6 bases). There are 12 residues in the CDR3. Trimming cost V 9 bases and J 1 base, with 7 bases left between them. Germline CDR1 SNHLY, CDR2 FYNNEI. CDR3 protein: CASRGSNQPQHF. CDR3 in DNA: TGTGCCAGTAGGGGGAGCAATCAGCCCCAGCATTTT.

The rearrangement joins TRBV3-1 (or the pseudogene TRBV3-2) to TRBJ1-2; D gene ambiguous. V lost 3 bases and J lost 3, with 11 bases in between. This CDR3 contains 14 residues. Germline CDR1 LGHDT, CDR2 YNNKEL (reference sequence). CDR3 in DNA: TGTGCCAGCAGCCATGGGAGAGCCGACTATGGCTACACCTTC. Translation: CASSHGRADYGYTF.

The chain combines TRBV4-1 with TRBJ2-1; a weak D match, TRBD1 (5 bases). V lost 1 base, J lost 8 bases, and 15 bases lay in between. The germline CDR1 and CDR2 sequences are MGHRA and YSYEKL. There are 15 residues in the CDR3. The CDR3 DNA reads TGCGCCAGCAGCCAAGTTGGGGCAGGCAATGATGAGCAGTTCTTC. As protein: CASSQVGAGNDEQFF.

This sequence joins TRBV7-2 and TRBJ1-5; TRBD1 matches at 8 bases. The CDR3 runs 14 residues. Germline CDR1 and CDR2: SGHTA and FQGNSA. The V gene end was trimmed by 4 bases and the J gene end by 4 bases; junction bases not matched to a gene: 3. CDR3 residues: CASSSGQGNQPQHF. CDR3 nucleotides: TGTGCCAGCAGCTCAGGACAGGGAAATCAGCCCCAGCATTTT.

This chain connects TRBV2 to TRBJ2-7; TRBD1 agrees at 7 bases. The V gene's germline CDR1 is SNHLY and CDR2 FYNNEI. V dropped 6 bases and J dropped 0; count of bases not matched to a gene: 2. The CDR3 loop spans 13 amino acids. The CDR3, as DNA: TGTGCCAGCAGGGGGGACAGCTCCTACGAGCAGTACTTC. Translated: CASRGDSSYEQYF.

The gene calls are TRBV5-1 and TRBJ1-2; TRBD1 might be the D (5 bases). Germline CDR1 and CDR2: SGHRS and YFSETQ. Trimming left V 1 base short and J 4 bases short, with 8 bases between. This CDR3 has 13 amino acids. The CDR3 DNA is TGCGCCAGCAGCTTGACAGGCCCCTATGGCTACACCTTC. It encodes CASSLTGPYGYTF.

This clone was seen at least ten times. The chain uses TRBV7-9 and TRBJ2-7, with 8 bases identical to TRBD2. J lost 4 bases, V lost 5 bases, and 10 bases had no gene match. The CDR3 has 15 residues. Germline V gene lookup returns CDR1 SEHNR and CDR2 FQNEAQ (reference sequence). CDR3 sequence (DNA): TGTGCCAGCAGCCTAGTAGCGGGGATCCTTTACGAGCAGTACTTC. Protein sequence: CASSLVAGILYEQYF.

This clone turned up a few times. CDR3: CASSRGPYGYTF. The CDR3 DNA reads as TGTGCCAGCAGCAGGGGGCCCTATGGCTACACCTTC. The chain links TRBV6-2 or TRBV6-3 to TRBJ1-2, with 8 bases matching TRBD1. The CDR3 totals 12 residues. J gave up 4 bases and V 6 bases, and 1 base lay outside the gene matches. CDR1 and CDR2 from the germline V gene are MNHEY and SVGEGT.

The chain combines TRBV4-3 with TRBJ2-7; 8 bases line up with TRBD1. CDR1 is LGHNA and CDR2 is YSLEER in the germline V gene. This CDR3 has 15 amino acids. The junction had 8 bases not matched to a gene; V was cut back by 2 bases and J by 5 bases. CDR3 residues: CASSQRGQGQNEQYF. The CDR3, as DNA: TGCGCCAGCAGCCAAAGAGGACAGGGTCAGAACGAGCAGTACTTC.

J is TRBJ1-1 and V is TRBV19; D is unclear. Germline V CDR1 and CDR2: LNHDA, SQIVND (reference sequence). V was clipped by 7 bases and J by 0 bases, with 9 bases between them. The CDR3 contains 13 residues. The CDR3 DNA reads TGTGCCAGTACTATGCGCCTGAACACTGAAGCTTTCTTT. This translates into CASTMRLNTEAFF. The complete variable domain, with remaining parts taken from reference TRBV19 and TRBJ1-1, reads DGGITQSPKYLFRKEGQNVTLSCEQNLNHDAMYWYRQDPGQGLRLIYYSQIVNDFQKGDIAEGYSVSREKKESFPLTVTSAQKNPTAFYLCASTMRLNTEAFFGQGTRLTVV.

This clone turned up a few times. The V gene is TRBV2, the J gene TRBJ1-1; 10 bases align to TRBD1. From germline, CDR1 is SNHLY and CDR2 FYNNEI. V gave up 3 bases and J gave up 0 bases; unmatched junction bases: 7. The CDR3 is 17 amino acids. The CDR3 protein is CASSDPPGQGMNTEAFF. The CDR3 DNA reads as TGTGCCAGCAGTGATCCACCGGGACAGGGGATGAACACTGAAGCTTTCTTT.

The rearrangement joins TRBV7-9 to TRBJ1-1; 7 positions match TRBD1. This CDR3 comprises 15 residues. The junction had 13 bases not matched to a gene; V was cut back by 6 bases and J by 6 bases. Germline CDR1 reads SEHNR; CDR2 reads FQNEAQ (reference sequence). DNA for the CDR3: TGTGCCAGCAGTGACTTGACAGGGTTTAGAGCTGAAGCTTTCTTT. Translation: CASSDLTGFRAEAFF. Supplemented by reference TRBV7-9 and TRBJ1-1, the full variable domain reads DTGVSQNPRHKITKRGQNVTFRCDPISEHNRLYWYRQTLGQGPEFLTYFQNEAQLEKSRLLSDRFSAERPKGSFSTLEIQRTEQGDSAMYLCASSDLTGFRAEAFFGQGTRLTVV.

V gene TRBV6-1 combines with J gene TRBJ2-5, with D possibly being TRBD2 (5 bases). The CDR3 runs to 16 residues. Trimming pared 0 bases from V and 5 bases from J, leaving 16 bases between. Germline V gene lookup returns CDR1 MNHNS and CDR2 SASEGT. This CDR3 is CASSEATWELRETQYF. The CDR3 DNA follows: TGTGCCAGCAGTGAAGCGACATGGGAGCTTAGGGAGACCCAGTACTTC.

This sequence joins TRBV29-1 and TRBJ2-7, with a tentative D call TRBD2 (6 bases). The germline CDR1 and CDR2 sequences are SQVTM and ANQGSEA. The CDR3 covers 12 residues. V lost 5 bases to trimming and J lost 6 bases, with 14 bases between them. The CDR3 sequence is CSVREGAGEQYF. The CDR3 nucleotides are TGCAGCGTTCGAGAGGGAGCGGGCGAGCAGTACTTC.

The V gene is TRBV9, the J gene TRBJ2-5; TRBD2 matches at 14 bases. The CDR3 sequence is 16 residues long. Trimming took 0 bases from V and 4 from J; bases not matched to a gene: 2. Germline CDR1 and CDR2: SGDLS and YYNGEE. CDR3 coding DNA: TGTGCCAGCAGCGTAGACGGGACTAGCGGGGGAGAGACCCAGTACTTC. Its translation: CASSVDGTSGGETQYF.

J is TRBJ2-7 and V is TRBV11-2, with 8 positions matching TRBD2. J lost 3 bases, V lost 4 bases, and 5 bases had no gene match. Germline-derived CDR1 and CDR2 are SGHAT and FQNNGV. This CDR3 contains 14 residues. CDR3 sequence reads: CASSSAGLGYEQYF. The CDR3 region has the DNA TGTGCCAGCAGCTCCGCGGGACTAGGCTACGAGCAGTACTTC.

This clone appeared once. The rearrangement uses TRBV21-1 and TRBJ1-1. TRBV21-1 represents a pseudogene. This CDR3 region has 12 residues. Here the CDR3 reads CAIRTGDTEAFF. DNA of the CDR3: TGTGCCATACGAACTGGTGACACTGAAGCTTTCTTT.

V is TRBV6-5 and J is TRBJ1-1; TRBD1 agrees at 9 bases. Germline V gene data show CDR1 as MNHEY and CDR2 as SVGAGI. CDR3 length equals 14 residues. V was clipped by 4 bases and J by 1 base; unmatched bases: 1. CDR3 sequence (DNA): TGTGCCAGCAGTTTGGGACAGGGGAACACTGAAGCTTTCTTT. Translating gives CASSLGQGNTEAFF.

This rearrangement joins TRBV11-2 to TRBJ2-3; 9 nucleotides agree with TRBD2. Losses at the gene ends were 2 bases for V and 4 bases for J; bases not matched to a gene: 4. The V gene's germline CDR1 is SGHAT and CDR2 FQNNGV. This CDR3 has 15 residues. The CDR3 nucleotides read TGTGCCAGCAGCTTAAGGCGGGGGGGCGCAGATACGCAGTATTTT. It yields the protein CASSLRRGGADTQYF.